The present T cell receptor beta chain was sequenced within a study of blood T cell repertoires in COVID-19. Whole-study context: Specimens from acute and convalescent COVID-19 originated in the United States, Italy and Spain. The analysed material was cDNA or gDNA that came from T cells, B-cell-depleted T cells, or PBMCs.

In the study's own analysis: From reference gene primer amplification, estimates of nucleated cell counts were derived. TCRdb's copy holds only in-frame clones and misses some; the assay was immunoSEQ multiplex PCR. The V and J calls and clone size were taken over from that table, and D and trimming were inferred from the DNA. The sample shows about 88,000 clones, approximately 91% of them seen only once. The germline V and J ends were trimmed by 0 bases and 7 bases, with 16 bases remaining between them. In germline, CDR1 is SGHRS, CDR2 YFSETQ. This CDR3 is built from 16 residues. The sequence was collected from a woman of 80 years or more with acute or convalescent COVID-19. The sample taken for sequencing was peripheral blood. V usage is TRBV5-1 and J usage is TRBJ1-4, with a tentative D call TRBD1 (6 bases). The CDR3: CASSLAVQGSGEKLFF. The CDR3, as DNA: TGCGCCAGCAGCTTGGCCGTACAGGGTTCGGGTGAAAAACTGTTTTTT.